This TCR beta chain stems from a study of OX40 agonist ivuxolimab in advanced cancers. Across the whole study: A diagnosis of hepatocellular carcinoma, melanoma, renal cell or head and neck cancer was present in dose-escalation patients. Partial responses occurred in Three dose-escalation patients, one with hepatocellular carcinoma and two with cutaneous melanoma. Study findings and constraints: Undetermined was the antigen specificity of the expanded peripheral T cells. Low normalized clonal expansion also occurred in some nonresponding patients.

Losses at the gene ends were 4 bases for V and 2 bases for J; bases not matched to a gene: 7. The CDR3 runs 16 residues. Germline V gene sequence: CDR1 SGHNT, CDR2 YYREEE (reference sequence). Assay used: immunoSEQ multiplex PCR; TCRdb lists only in-frame clones, some missing. The table includes fewer than 80,000 clones, roughly four fifths detected once. With regard to this clone: Antigen unknown.

The material was CD4+ or CD8+ T cells sorted from blood, obtained in a trial of the OX40 agonist ivuxolimab. The clonotype was recovered from an adult with an advanced solid tumor such as melanoma, head and neck, liver or kidney cancer. This chain links TRBV5-4 with TRBJ2-5; 11 nucleotides align to TRBD2. The CDR3 sequence: CASSPVSGGGQETQYF. In DNA form, the CDR3 reads TGTGCCAGCAGCCCGGTTAGCGGGGGGGGTCAAGAGACCCAGTACTTC. Based on the CDR3 plus reference TRBV5-4 and TRBJ2-5, the full variable domain is ETGVTQSPTHLIKTRGQQVTLRCSSQSGHNTVSWYQQALGQGPQFIFQYYREEENGRGNFPPRFSGLQFPNYSSELNVNALELDDSALYLCASSPVSGGGQETQYFGPGTRLLVL.